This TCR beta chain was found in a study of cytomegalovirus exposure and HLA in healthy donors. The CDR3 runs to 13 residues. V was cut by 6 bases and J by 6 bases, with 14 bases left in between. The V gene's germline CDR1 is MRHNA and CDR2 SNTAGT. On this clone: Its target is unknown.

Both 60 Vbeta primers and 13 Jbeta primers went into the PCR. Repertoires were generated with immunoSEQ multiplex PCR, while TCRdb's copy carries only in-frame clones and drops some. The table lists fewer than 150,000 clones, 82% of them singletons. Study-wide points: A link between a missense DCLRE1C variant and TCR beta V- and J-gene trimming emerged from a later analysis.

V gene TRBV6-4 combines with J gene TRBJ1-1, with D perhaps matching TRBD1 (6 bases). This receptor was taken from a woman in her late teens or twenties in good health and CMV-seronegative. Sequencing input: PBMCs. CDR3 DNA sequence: TGTGCCAGCAGCGTCGAGGGGGGGGCTGAAGCTTTCTTT. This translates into CASSVEGGAEAFF.